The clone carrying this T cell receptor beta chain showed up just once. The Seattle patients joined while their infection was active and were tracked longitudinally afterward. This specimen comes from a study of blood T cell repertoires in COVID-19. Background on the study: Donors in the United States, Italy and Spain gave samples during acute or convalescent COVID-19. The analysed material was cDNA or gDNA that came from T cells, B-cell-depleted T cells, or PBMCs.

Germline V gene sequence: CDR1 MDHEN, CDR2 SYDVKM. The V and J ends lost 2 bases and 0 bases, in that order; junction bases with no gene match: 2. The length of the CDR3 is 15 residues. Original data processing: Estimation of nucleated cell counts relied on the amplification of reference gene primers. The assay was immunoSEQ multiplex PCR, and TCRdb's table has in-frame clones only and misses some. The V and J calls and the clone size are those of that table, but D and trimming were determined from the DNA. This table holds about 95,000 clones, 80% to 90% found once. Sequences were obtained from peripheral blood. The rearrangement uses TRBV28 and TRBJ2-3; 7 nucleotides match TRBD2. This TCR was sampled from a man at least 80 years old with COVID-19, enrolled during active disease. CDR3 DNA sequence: TGTGCCAGCAGTTTAGGCGGGGGTAGCACAGATACGCAGTATTTT. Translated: CASSLGGGSTDTQYF.